This is a list of T cell receptor beta chains from one sample in a study of beta chain features in type 1 diabetes. Sequencing was performed with immunoSEQ multiplex PCR; in TCRdb, only in-frame clones are kept and a portion is missing. Here the sample spans under 250,000 clones, about 14% being singletons. Source material: naive CD4+ T cells from blood. These TCRs come from a woman aged 40 to 50 in good health. Both conserved end residues are part of each CDR3. D genes are given only for firm matches. Not every row has a clone size; where given, it reads once, few, many or a size class.

j_call: TRBJ2-3; d_call: -; v_call: TRBV6-5; clone_size: -; cdr3_aa: CASWVPGADTQYF; cdr3_nt: TGTGCCAGTTGGGTACCCGGGGCAGATACGCAGTATTTT
j_call: TRBJ2-7; d_call: TRBD2; v_call: TRBV6-4; clone_size: -; cdr3_aa: CASSRLSGGPSYEQYF; cdr3_nt: TGTGCCAGCAGTAGACTAAGCGGGGGCCCGTCCTACGAGCAGTACTTC
j_call: TRBJ2-1; d_call: TRBD1; v_call: TRBV4-1; clone_size: few; cdr3_aa: CATHGTDYNEQFF; cdr3_nt: TGCGCCACCCACGGGACAGACTACAATGAGCAGTTCTTC
j_call: TRBJ1-6; d_call: -; v_call: TRBV5-6; clone_size: few; cdr3_aa: CASSPGYDTSPLHF; cdr3_nt: TGTGCCAGCAGCCCCGGTTATGATACTTCACCCCTCCACTTT
j_call: TRBJ2-7; d_call: -; v_call: TRBV11-2; clone_size: -; cdr3_aa: CASSLGVGDEQYF; cdr3_nt: TGTGCCAGCAGCTTAGGGGTAGGGGACGAGCAGTACTTC
j_call: TRBJ2-2; d_call: -; v_call: TRBV6-6; clone_size: few; cdr3_aa: CASGGGELFF; cdr3_nt: TGTGCCAGCGGAGGCGGGGAGCTGTTTTTT
j_call: TRBJ2-5; d_call: -; v_call: TRBV29-1; clone_size: -; cdr3_aa: CSVGVSEMPKETQYF; cdr3_nt: TGCAGCGTTGGGGTCAGCGAGATGCCAAAGGAGACCCAGTACTTC
j_call: TRBJ2-1; d_call: TRBD2; v_call: TRBV6-4; clone_size: -; cdr3_aa: CASSDSGTPYNEQFF; cdr3_nt: TGTGCCAGCAGTGATAGCGGGACTCCCTACAATGAGCAGTTCTTC
j_call: TRBJ2-1; d_call: TRBD2; v_call: TRBV5-1; clone_size: once; cdr3_aa: CASSLGLAGLPYNEQFF; cdr3_nt: TGCGCCAGCAGCTTGGGACTAGCGGGCCTCCCCTACAATGAGCAGTTCTTC
j_call: TRBJ2-7; d_call: -; v_call: TRBV21-1; clone_size: few; cdr3_aa: CASSPSGAEVEQYF; cdr3_nt: TGTGCCAGCAGCCCTAGCGGGGCCGAAGTGGAGCAGTACTTC
j_call: TRBJ1-5; d_call: TRBD1; v_call: TRBV2; clone_size: -; cdr3_aa: CASLQGDSNQPQHF; cdr3_nt: TGTGCCAGCTTACAGGGGGATAGCAATCAGCCCCAGCATTTT
j_call: TRBJ2-7; d_call: -; v_call: TRBV6-1; clone_size: -; cdr3_aa: CASSARTTYEQYF; cdr3_nt: TGTGCCAGCAGTGCAAGGACAACCTACGAGCAGTACTTC
j_call: TRBJ2-7; d_call: TRBD1; v_call: TRBV4-2; clone_size: -; cdr3_aa: CASSRGQGKIEQYF; cdr3_nt: TGTGCCAGCAGCCGCGGACAGGGTAAGATTGAGCAGTACTTC
j_call: TRBJ1-5; d_call: TRBD1; v_call: TRBV4-1; clone_size: -; cdr3_aa: CASSQGGGQGVYSNQPQHF; cdr3_nt: TGCGCCAGCAGCCAGGGGGGAGGACAGGGCGTATATAGCAATCAGCCCCAGCATTTT
j_call: TRBJ2-3; d_call: TRBD2; v_call: TRBV2; clone_size: few; cdr3_aa: CASGSGGSTDTQYF; cdr3_nt: TGTGCCAGCGGGTCCGGGGGGAGCACAGATACGCAGTATTTT
j_call: TRBJ1-2; d_call: -; v_call: TRBV7-2; clone_size: -; cdr3_aa: CASSLYRQTYGYTF; cdr3_nt: TGTGCCAGCAGCTTATACAGACAGACCTATGGCTACACCTTC
j_call: TRBJ2-2; d_call: TRBD2; v_call: TRBV19; clone_size: few; cdr3_aa: CATRAGGEGTGELFF; cdr3_nt: TGTGCCACTAGAGCGGGAGGGGAAGGCACCGGGGAGCTGTTTTTT
j_call: TRBJ2-5; d_call: -; v_call: TRBV28; clone_size: -; cdr3_aa: CASRLGGQETQYF; cdr3_nt: TGTGCCAGTAGATTAGGGGGGCAAGAGACCCAGTACTTC
j_call: TRBJ2-1; d_call: -; v_call: TRBV7-8; clone_size: many; cdr3_aa: CASSLGLYNEQFF; cdr3_nt: TGTGCCAGCAGCTTAGGTCTGTACAATGAGCAGTTCTTC
j_call: TRBJ1-2; d_call: TRBD1; v_call: TRBV27; clone_size: few; cdr3_aa: CASSFQGAGWYGYTF; cdr3_nt: TGTGCCAGCAGTTTTCAGGGGGCGGGTTGGTATGGCTACACCTTC
j_call: TRBJ1-1; d_call: -; v_call: TRBV29-1; clone_size: few; cdr3_aa: CSVEGPRLDLAFF; cdr3_nt: TGCAGCGTTGAAGGACCCCGACTAGATCTAGCTTTCTTT
j_call: TRBJ1-2; d_call: -; v_call: TRBV13; clone_size: few; cdr3_aa: CASSPRGRGLRGYTF; cdr3_nt: TGTGCCAGCAGCCCTAGGGGCAGGGGCCTTAGGGGCTACACCTTC
j_call: TRBJ2-5; d_call: -; v_call: TRBV15; clone_size: -; cdr3_aa: CATSRVRSVGVTQYF; cdr3_nt: TGTGCCACCAGCAGAGTGCGCTCGGTGGGAGTGACCCAGTACTTC
j_call: TRBJ2-7; d_call: TRBD2; v_call: TRBV4-3; clone_size: few; cdr3_aa: CASSHPTSGGTAVYEQYF; cdr3_nt: TGCGCCAGCAGCCACCCGACTAGCGGGGGGACGGCAGTCTACGAGCAGTACTTC
j_call: TRBJ1-6; d_call: -; v_call: TRBV7-9; clone_size: few; cdr3_aa: CASSFFTDSPLHF; cdr3_nt: TGTGCCAGCAGCTTTTTTACGGATTCACCCCTCCACTTT
j_call: TRBJ1-1; d_call: -; v_call: TRBV6-5; clone_size: -; cdr3_aa: CASSLRGRGTEAFF; cdr3_nt: TGTGCCAGCAGCTTGCGAGGGCGCGGCACTGAAGCTTTCTTT
j_call: TRBJ1-2; d_call: TRBD1; v_call: TRBV5-4; clone_size: few; cdr3_aa: CASSTGQGFNYGYTF; cdr3_nt: TGTGCCAGCAGCACTGGACAGGGTTTTAACTATGGCTACACCTTC
j_call: TRBJ2-1; d_call: TRBD2; v_call: TRBV5-6; clone_size: -; cdr3_aa: CASSFAGGSYNEQFF; cdr3_nt: TGTGCCAGCAGCTTTGCGGGGGGCTCCTACAATGAGCAGTTCTTC
j_call: TRBJ1-3; d_call: TRBD1; v_call: TRBV18; clone_size: -; cdr3_aa: CASSPGTASGNTIYF; cdr3_nt: TGTGCCAGCTCACCTGGGACAGCCTCTGGAAACACCATATATTTT
j_call: TRBJ2-7; d_call: TRBD2; v_call: TRBV7-6; clone_size: -; cdr3_aa: CASSVGASGLTYEQYF; cdr3_nt: TGTGCCAGCAGCGTAGGGGCTAGCGGGTTGACCTACGAGCAGTACTTC
j_call: TRBJ1-2; d_call: -; v_call: TRBV2; clone_size: few; cdr3_aa: CASSEYGGRAHTNYGYTF; cdr3_nt: TGTGCCAGCAGTGAATATGGCGGCAGGGCACATACTAACTATGGCTACACCTTC
j_call: TRBJ1-3; d_call: TRBD1; v_call: TRBV9; clone_size: few; cdr3_aa: CASSPQGSGNTIYF; cdr3_nt: TGTGCCAGCAGCCCACAGGGGTCAGGAAACACCATATATTTT
j_call: TRBJ2-2; d_call: -; v_call: TRBV6-6; clone_size: -; cdr3_aa: CASTDLANTGELFF; cdr3_nt: TGTGCCAGCACCGATCTAGCGAACACCGGGGAGCTGTTTTTT
j_call: TRBJ1-1; d_call: -; v_call: TRBV2; clone_size: few; cdr3_aa: CASSENPGYTEAFF; cdr3_nt: TGTGCCAGCAGTGAAAACCCGGGGTACACTGAAGCTTTCTTT
j_call: TRBJ2-7; d_call: -; v_call: TRBV19; clone_size: few; cdr3_aa: CASSMGHLTYEQYF; cdr3_nt: TGTGCCAGTAGTATGGGTCACCTGACTTACGAGCAGTACTTC
j_call: TRBJ2-1; d_call: TRBD2; v_call: TRBV7-2; clone_size: few; cdr3_aa: CASSPTRAGGQEQFF; cdr3_nt: TGTGCCAGCAGCCCCACCAGAGCGGGGGGGCAAGAGCAGTTCTTC
j_call: TRBJ2-6; d_call: -; v_call: TRBV10-1; clone_size: -; cdr3_aa: CASSDSQGPTGANVLTF; cdr3_nt: TGCGCCAGCAGCGACAGCCAAGGACCGACTGGGGCCAACGTCCTGACTTTC
j_call: TRBJ2-7; d_call: TRBD2; v_call: TRBV27; clone_size: few; cdr3_aa: CASSLWEGYEQYF; cdr3_nt: TGTGCCAGCAGTTTATGGGAGGGATACGAGCAGTACTTC
j_call: TRBJ2-7; d_call: -; v_call: TRBV5-1; clone_size: -; cdr3_aa: CASSLDPSSYEQYF; cdr3_nt: TGCGCCAGCAGCTTGGATCCGAGCTCCTACGAGCAGTACTTC
j_call: TRBJ2-5; d_call: -; v_call: TRBV5-1; clone_size: -; cdr3_aa: CASSSPGAQETQYF; cdr3_nt: TGCGCCAGCAGTTCCCCAGGGGCACAAGAGACCCAGTACTTC
j_call: TRBJ1-1; d_call: TRBD1; v_call: TRBV7-2; clone_size: -; cdr3_aa: CASSSRTGMIEAFF; cdr3_nt: TGTGCCAGCAGCTCTCGGACAGGGATGATCGAAGCTTTCTTT
j_call: TRBJ2-3; d_call: -; v_call: TRBV9; clone_size: -; cdr3_aa: CASSKQGGADTQYF; cdr3_nt: TGTGCCAGCAGCAAACAGGGAGGGGCAGATACGCAGTATTTT
j_call: TRBJ1-1; d_call: TRBD1; v_call: TRBV7-9; clone_size: few; cdr3_aa: CASSQPGQGSNTEAFF; cdr3_nt: TGTGCCAGCAGCCAACCGGGACAGGGGTCGAACACTGAAGCTTTCTTT
j_call: TRBJ2-7; d_call: -; v_call: TRBV9; clone_size: few; cdr3_aa: CASSVSTGPLTYEQYF; cdr3_nt: TGTGCCAGCAGCGTATCTACAGGGCCTTTGACCTACGAGCAGTACTTC
j_call: TRBJ1-5; d_call: -; v_call: TRBV21-1; clone_size: -; cdr3_aa: CASSTSTEPNSNQPQHF; cdr3_nt: TGTGCCAGCAGCACGTCGACAGAGCCCAATAGCAATCAGCCCCAGCATTTT
j_call: TRBJ2-7; d_call: -; v_call: TRBV27; clone_size: -; cdr3_aa: CASSSYSSYEQYF; cdr3_nt: TGTGCCAGCAGTTCTTACAGTTCCTACGAGCAGTACTTC
j_call: TRBJ2-4; d_call: -; v_call: TRBV21-1; clone_size: -; cdr3_aa: CASSKVGAAKNIQYF; cdr3_nt: TGTGCCAGCAGCAAAGTGGGGGCCGCCAAAAACATTCAGTACTTC
j_call: TRBJ2-1; d_call: -; v_call: TRBV11-2; clone_size: few; cdr3_aa: CASSLGTLDNEQFF; cdr3_nt: TGTGCCAGCAGCTTAGGGACATTAGACAATGAGCAGTTCTTC